This TCR beta chain was identified during a study of siplizumab effects on memory and regulatory T cells. Study-wide findings and caveats: Tregs proliferating in siplizumab cultures lacked confirmation of their suppressive function. Among mappable alloreactive CD4+ clones, the Treg-derived fraction averaged approximately 69% with siplizumab versus around 26% in controls. There appeared to be greater diversity in naive T cells than in memory cells, and naive T cells seemed major contributors to the alloresponse. Researchers could map only a minor fraction of alloreactive clones to unstimulated subsets.

Sequencing was performed with immunoSEQ multiplex PCR; in TCRdb, only in-frame clones are kept and a portion is missing. The table includes approximately 48,000 clones, roughly 93% detected once. On this clone itself: Its antigen is not known.

Germline V CDR1 and CDR2: SGDLS, YYNGEE. V was pared by 0 bases and J by 0 bases, with 6 bases between. The CDR3 covers 14 residues. This TCR came from a human donor in good health. Sequencing input: CD8+ T cells sorted from blood. The rearrangement joins TRBV9 to TRBJ1-1; D call uncertain. The CDR3 coding sequence is TGTGCCAGCAGCGTAGGGAATCTGAACACTGAAGCTTTCTTT. As protein: CASSVGNLNTEAFF.